This entry features one T cell receptor (beta chain) sequence. This entry is derived from a study of cytomegalovirus exposure and HLA in healthy donors. The PCR employed 60 Vbeta primers together with 13 Jbeta primers. TCRdb keeps only in-frame clones here, not all; method: immunoSEQ multiplex PCR. Its table lists about 74,000 clones. This receptor was taken from a female donor in good health and CMV-seropositive. What was sequenced was PBMCs.

The CDR3: CASSDSTSGGADTQYF. In DNA, the CDR3 is TGTGCCAGCAGTGACTCGACTAGCGGGGGGGCAGATACGCAGTATTTT. J is TRBJ2-3 and V is TRBV6-4; 14 nucleotides agree with TRBD2. With V trimmed by 0 bases and J by 4 bases, 0 bases remained unmatched. Germline CDR1 and CDR2: MRHNA and SNTAGT. This CDR3 is 16 amino acids long.